This entry features one TCR beta chain sequence. The antigen remains undetermined. Donors each had at least one pre-ART PBMC sample and at least two post-ART ones. This sample is part of a study of long-term antiretroviral therapy in people with HIV. Study findings and constraints: Drawn between the mid-2000s and the late 2010s, the blood was possibly obtained under older ART regimens. It was observed that HIV repertoires exhibited narrower CDR3 length ranges than controls.

Germline V gives CDR1 GTSNPN, CDR2 SVGIG (reference sequence). After removal of 7 bases from V and 9 bases from J, the junction contained 14 bases not matched to a gene. The CDR3 has 13 residues. Investigators performed immunoSEQ version v3.0 at survey level. Here immunoSEQ multiplex PCR was the method, and the copy in TCRdb shows in-frame clones only, minus some. This table has roughly 35,000 clones, approximately 93% appearing once. This chain connects TRBV30 to TRBJ2-5, with 7 bases matching TRBD2. Here the sequenced sample was unsorted PBMCs, taken around 5 years after starting antiretroviral therapy. The clonotype comes from a woman aged 45-59 years with HIV. As DNA, the CDR3 is TGTGCCTCCCCGGGGTCCGCTGGGAGGGCCCAGTACTTC. Encoded protein: CASPGSAGRAQYF.